The entry below describes one T cell receptor beta chain. The CDR3 consists of 13 residues. The germline gives CDR1 LNHDA, CDR2 SQIVND (reference sequence). V was clipped by 4 bases and J by 9 bases, with 15 bases between them. Authors' analysis steps: Quantification of nucleated cells was approximated via reference gene primer amplification. The method was immunoSEQ multiplex PCR; TCRdb's version includes in-frame clones alone and lacks a portion of them. That table is the source of V, J and clone size, and D and trimming were worked out from the DNA. The profile shows more than 200,000 clones, approximately 80% of them singletons. This sample is drawn from a study of blood T cell repertoires in COVID-19. As for the study in general: Italy, Spain and the United States were the sources of the convalescent and acute COVID-19 samples. The cDNA or gDNA used as material had been derived from T cells, B-cell-depleted T cells, or PBMCs.

Patients of the Seattle cohort, enrolled during active infection, were followed longitudinally. The V and J genes are TRBV19 and TRBJ1-1, with unresolved D. The sample taken for sequencing was peripheral blood. The sequence was obtained from a woman older than 75 with COVID-19, enrolled during active disease. CDR3 DNA sequence: TGTGCCAGTAGTACCCCCTCGGGAAGCCAAGCTTTCTTT. It is translated as CASSTPSGSQAFF.